This is a list of T cell receptor beta chains from one sample in a study of CD8 T cells in ankylosing spondylitis. TCRdb independently ran MiXCR on the 5' RACE reads; one entry per CDR3 protein. Of hundreds of thousands of distinct CDR3 sequences listed, 12% are singletons. The sequencing input was blood, either unsorted or a sorted T cell fraction (not recorded which). All receptors come from a male donor with ankylosing spondylitis. CDR3s include the opening cysteine and the closing phenylalanine or tryptophan. A D gene is named only where the DNA matches it firmly. Rows give clone size only sometimes, using once, few, many, or a class for an expanded clone.

>TRBJ2-2|TRBD1|-|TRBV9
CASSVDPRGLNTGELFF
TGTGCCAGCAGCGTAGACCCCAGGGGGCTAAACACCGGGGAGCTGTTTTTT
>TRBJ2-7|-|-|TRBV5-1
CASSLSSRDSATPSSYEQYF
TGCGCCAGCAGCTTATCCAGCCGGGACTCCGCTACTCCAAGCTCCTACGAGCAGTACTTC
>TRBJ1-4|-|few|TRBV29-1
CSVAGTPFEEKLFF
TGCAGCGTTGCTGGGACACCCTTCGAGGAAAAACTGTTTTTT
>TRBJ1-1|-|many|TRBV29-1
CSVGRERGTEAFF
TGCAGCGTTGGAAGGGAAAGGGGGACTGAAGCTTTCTTT
>TRBJ2-4|-|-|TRBV24-1
CATSEGRNIQYF
TGTGCCACCAGTGAAGGCAGAAACATTCAGTACTTC
>TRBJ2-5|-|many|TRBV7-2
CASSRQYQGPYF
TGTGCCAGCAGCCGACAGTACCAGGGTCCTTACTTC
>TRBJ2-1|-|few|TRBV7-2
CASSLQVRSYNEQFF
TGTGCCAGCAGCTTACAGGTGCGTTCCTACAATGAGCAGTTCTTC
>TRBJ1-5|-|-|TRBV20-1
CSARDRAYGNQPQHF
TGCAGTGCTAGAGACAGGGCGTATGGCAATCAGCCCCAGCATTTT
>TRBJ1-4|TRBD1|few|TRBV6-1
CASSLARQGRGEKLFF
TGTGCCAGCAGCCTAGCCCGACAGGGGAGGGGTGAAAAACTGTTTTTT
>TRBJ1-5|-|-|TRBV20-1
CSAKQVTGQPQHF
TGCAGTGCTAAACAGGTCACGGGGCAGCCCCAGCATTTT
>TRBJ2-1|-|many|TRBV29-1
CSVGKSSYNEQFF
TGCAGCGTTGGGAAAAGCTCCTACAATGAGCAGTTCTTC
>TRBJ2-7|TRBD1|few|TRBV7-9
CASRAGTANLEQYF
TGTGCCAGCAGGGCCGGGACAGCGAATTTAGAGCAGTACTTC
>TRBJ1-1|-|few|TRBV5-4
CASSLISSMNTEAFF
TGTGCCAGCAGCTTGATCTCCTCCATGAACACTGAAGCTTTCTTT
>TRBJ2-2|TRBD2|few|TRBV6-5
CASSYWLAGTGELFF
TGTGCCAGCAGTTACTGGCTAGCGGGTACCGGGGAGCTGTTTTTT
>TRBJ2-7|TRBD2|-|TRBV18
CASSPSAGGIYEQYF
TGTGCCAGCTCGCCCTCGGCGGGAGGAATCTACGAGCAGTACTTC
>TRBJ2-7|-|many|TRBV20-1
CSAKPAVSPTYEQYF
TGCAGTGCTAAACCGGCAGTAAGTCCAACCTACGAGCAGTACTTC
>TRBJ2-2|TRBD1|-|TRBV7-2
CASSLKGARTGELFF
TGTGCCAGCAGCTTAAAGGGGGCGCGAACCGGGGAGCTGTTTTTT
>TRBJ2-5|-|few|TRBV6-1
CASSELGLVVGYQETQYF
TGTGCCAGCAGTGAATTGGGGCTAGTTGTTGGGTACCAAGAGACCCAGTACTTC
>TRBJ2-7|-|few|TRBV20-1
CSAAGRIYEQYF
TGCAGTGCTGCGGGACGGATCTACGAGCAGTACTTC
>TRBJ2-3|TRBD1|few|TRBV5-1
CASSAQRDRAPDTQYF
TGCGCCAGCAGCGCTCAGCGGGACAGGGCCCCAGATACGCAGTATTTT
>TRBJ2-5|-|many|TRBV7-2
CASSLAASGAGETQYF
TGTGCCAGCAGCTTAGCGGCAAGCGGAGCAGGGGAGACCCAGTACTTC
>TRBJ2-1|-|-|TRBV18
CASSPLRGFYNEQFF
TGTGCCAGCTCACCTCTACGGGGGTTCTACAATGAGCAGTTCTTC
>TRBJ1-2|TRBD1|-|TRBV6-5
CASSYSKGQGWVSYTF
TGTGCCAGCAGTTACTCGAAAGGACAGGGGTGGGTCAGCTACACCTTC
>TRBJ1-2|-|-|TRBV7-9
CASSTYREERYGYTF
TGTGCCAGCAGCACATACAGGGAGGAACGCTATGGCTACACCTTC
>TRBJ2-7|-|many|TRBV14
CASSQSINRAYEQYF
TGTGCCAGCAGCCAATCAATAAACAGGGCCTACGAGCAGTACTTC
>TRBJ2-5|-|many|TRBV4-3
CASSQRDGAAQYF
TGCGCCAGCAGCCAACGAGACGGGGCGGCCCAGTACTTC
>TRBJ2-1|TRBD2|few|TRBV6-2/TRBV6-3
CASSYSLAGASYNEQFF
TGTGCCAGCAGTTATTCCCTAGCGGGAGCGTCCTACAATGAGCAGTTCTTC
>TRBJ2-5|-|-|TRBV9
CASSVDERPETQYF
TGTGCCAGCAGCGTAGACGAGCGCCCAGAGACCCAGTACTTC
>TRBJ1-5|-|many|TRBV7-9
CASSLLADQPQHF
TGTGCCAGCAGCCTTTTGGCAGATCAGCCCCAGCATTTT
>TRBJ2-3|TRBD2|-|TRBV2
CASSAHSGRATDTQYF
TGTGCCAGCAGTGCCCATAGCGGGAGGGCTACAGATACGCAGTATTTT
>TRBJ2-7|TRBD2|few|TRBV12-3/TRBV12-4
CASSPLAGGLLSYEQYF
TGTGCCAGCAGCCCACTAGCGGGGGGATTACTCTCCTACGAGCAGTACTTC
>TRBJ2-3|-|many|TRBV20-1
CSARDLSSTDTQYF
TGCAGTGCTAGAGACCTTAGCTCCACAGATACGCAGTATTTT
>TRBJ2-3|-|once|TRBV21-1
CASSKDRRSPTDTQYF
TGTGCCAGCAGCAAGGACAGGAGAAGTCCCACAGATACGCAGTATTTT
>TRBJ2-1|TRBD2|-|TRBV11-3
CASSPPTSGSNNEQFF
TGTGCCAGCAGCCCACCCACTAGCGGGAGCAACAATGAGCAGTTCTTC
>TRBJ2-2|-|-|TRBV7-2
CASWAGVNAGELFF
TGTGCCAGCTGGGCAGGGGTGAACGCCGGGGAGCTGTTTTTT
>TRBJ2-3|TRBD1|-|TRBV7-8
CASSIRTGGYTDTQYF
TGTGCCAGCAGCATACGGACAGGGGGCTACACAGATACGCAGTATTTT
>TRBJ2-3|TRBD2|-|TRBV20-1
CCARDLGTSGSKDTQYF
TGCTGTGCTAGAGATCTAGGGACTAGCGGGAGCAAAGATACGCAGTATTTT
>TRBJ2-1|-|-|TRBV11-2
CASSVDSYNDQFF
TGTGCCAGCAGCGTTGACAGCTACAATGACCAGTTCTTC